The clone carrying this TCR beta chain was seen a handful of times. Its antigen is not known. The data are from a study of identical twins. Regarding the study as a whole: With monozygotic twins, out-of-frame TCR alpha sharing exceeded what models estimated. Abundant cord blood beta clonotypes carried fewer insertions; memory repertoires showed none.

Each CDR3 protein gets one entry after TCRdb re-called the 5' RACE reads with MiXCR. The sample contains about 900,000 distinct CDR3 sequences, around an eighth of which appear only once. Every donor was a healthy Caucasian. With 4 bases removed from V and 6 bases from J, the gap between germline ends came to 22 bases. This CDR3 comprises 17 residues. Germline values: CDR1 SGHVS, CDR2 FQNEAQ. This same sample was also part of a study on yellow fever vaccine responses in identical twins.

The chain carries TRBV7-8 and TRBJ2-1; D perhaps matches TRBD1 (5 bases). The TCR sequence derives from a woman younger than 35 in good health. The material sequenced was PBMCs. CDR3 in DNA: TGTGCCAGCAGCTCGGAATCCTCACAGGTCAAAGGCAATGAGCAGTTCTTC. Protein product: CASSSESSQVKGNEQFF. Full variable domain (outside the CDR3, taken from reference TRBV7-8 and TRBJ2-1): GAGVSQSPRYKVAKRGQDVALRCDPISGHVSLFWYQQALGQGPEFLTYFQNEAQLDKSGLPSDRFFAERPEGSVSTLKIQRTQQEDSAVYLCASSSESSQVKGNEQFFGPGTRLTVL.